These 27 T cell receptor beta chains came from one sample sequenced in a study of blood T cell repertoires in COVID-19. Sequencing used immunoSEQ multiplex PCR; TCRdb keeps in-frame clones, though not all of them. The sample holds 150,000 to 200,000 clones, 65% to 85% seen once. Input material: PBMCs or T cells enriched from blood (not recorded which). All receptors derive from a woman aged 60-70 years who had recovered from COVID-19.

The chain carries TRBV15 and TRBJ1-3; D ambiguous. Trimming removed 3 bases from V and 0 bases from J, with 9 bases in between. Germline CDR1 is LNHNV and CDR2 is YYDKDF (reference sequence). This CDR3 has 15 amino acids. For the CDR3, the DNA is TGTGCCACCAGCAGGGGCCCGAGCTCTGGAAACACCATATATTTT. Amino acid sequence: CATSRGPSSGNTIYF.

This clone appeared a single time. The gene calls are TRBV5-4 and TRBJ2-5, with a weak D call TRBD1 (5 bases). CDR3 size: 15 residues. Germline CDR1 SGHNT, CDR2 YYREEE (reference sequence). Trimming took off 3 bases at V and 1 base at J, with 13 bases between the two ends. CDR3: CASSSYTGFQETQYF. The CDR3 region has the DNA TGTGCCAGCAGCTCCTATACAGGATTCCAAGAGACCCAGTACTTC.

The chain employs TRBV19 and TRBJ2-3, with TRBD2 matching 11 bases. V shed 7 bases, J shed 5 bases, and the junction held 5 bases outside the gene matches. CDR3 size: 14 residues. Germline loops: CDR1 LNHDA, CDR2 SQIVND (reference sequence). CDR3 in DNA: TGTGCCAGTATTAGCGGGAGGGCCGGAGATACGCAGTATTTT. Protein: CASISGRAGDTQYF.

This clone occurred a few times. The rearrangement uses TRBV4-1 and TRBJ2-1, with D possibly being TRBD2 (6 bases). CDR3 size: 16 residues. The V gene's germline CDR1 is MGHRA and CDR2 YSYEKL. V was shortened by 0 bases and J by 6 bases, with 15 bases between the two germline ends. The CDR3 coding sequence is TGCGCCAGCAGCCAAGATTCGTACCTAGCGAGCAATGAGCAGTTCTTC. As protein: CASSQDSYLASNEQFF.

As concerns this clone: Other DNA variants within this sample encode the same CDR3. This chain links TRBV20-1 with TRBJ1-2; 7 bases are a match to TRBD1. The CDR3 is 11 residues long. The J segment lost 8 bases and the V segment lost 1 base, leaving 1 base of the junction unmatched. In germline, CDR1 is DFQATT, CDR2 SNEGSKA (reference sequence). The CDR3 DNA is TGCAGTGCTAGAGGGACAGGAGGCTACACCTTC. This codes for CSARGTGGYTF.

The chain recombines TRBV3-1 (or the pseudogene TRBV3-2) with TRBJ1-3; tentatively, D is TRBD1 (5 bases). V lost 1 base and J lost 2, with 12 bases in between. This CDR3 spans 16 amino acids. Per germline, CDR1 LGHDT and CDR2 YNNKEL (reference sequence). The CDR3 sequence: CASSQARGGTGNTIYF. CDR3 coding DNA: TGTGCCAGCAGCCAAGCCCGGGGGGGGACTGGAAACACCATATATTTT.

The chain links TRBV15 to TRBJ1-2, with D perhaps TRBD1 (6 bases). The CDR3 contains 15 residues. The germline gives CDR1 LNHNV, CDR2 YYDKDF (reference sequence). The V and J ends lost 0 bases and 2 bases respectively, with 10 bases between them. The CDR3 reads CATSRDGQGNYGYTF. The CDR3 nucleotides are TGTGCCACCAGCAGAGATGGGCAGGGGAACTATGGCTACACCTTC.

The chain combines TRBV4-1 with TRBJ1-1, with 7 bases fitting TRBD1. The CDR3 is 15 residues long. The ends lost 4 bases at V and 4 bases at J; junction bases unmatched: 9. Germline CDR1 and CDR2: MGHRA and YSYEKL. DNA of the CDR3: TGCGCCAGCAGCCGCGTCTTGACAGGGACCACTGAAGCTTTCTTT. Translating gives CASSRVLTGTTEAFF.

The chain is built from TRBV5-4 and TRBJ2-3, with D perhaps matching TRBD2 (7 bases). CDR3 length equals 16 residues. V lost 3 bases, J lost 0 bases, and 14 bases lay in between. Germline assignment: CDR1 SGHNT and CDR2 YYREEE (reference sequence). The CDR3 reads CASSSGGGRSTDTQYF. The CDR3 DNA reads TGTGCCAGCAGCTCCGGGGGCGGGAGAAGCACAGATACGCAGTATTTT.

The DNA for the CDR3 is TGTGCCAGCAGCTTCGGCGGTTCATTCTACGAGCAGTACTTC. Protein product: CASSFGGSFYEQYF. The rearrangement uses TRBV7-2 and TRBJ2-7; D is uncertain. CDR3 length equals 14 residues. Germline V lookup: CDR1 SGHTA, CDR2 FQGNSA. Trimming cost V 3 bases and J 3 bases, with 12 bases left between them.

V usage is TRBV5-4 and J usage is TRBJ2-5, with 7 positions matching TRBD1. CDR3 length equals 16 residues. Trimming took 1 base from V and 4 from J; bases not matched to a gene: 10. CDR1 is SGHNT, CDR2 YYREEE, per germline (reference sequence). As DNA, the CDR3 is TGTGCCAGCAGCTTGACCTTCGGGGCAGGGGGAGAGACCCAGTACTTC. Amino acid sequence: CASSLTFGAGGETQYF.

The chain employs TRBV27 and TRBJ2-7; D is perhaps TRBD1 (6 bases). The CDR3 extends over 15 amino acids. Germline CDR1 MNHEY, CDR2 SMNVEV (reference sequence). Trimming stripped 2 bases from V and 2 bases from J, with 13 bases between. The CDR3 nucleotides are TGTGCCAGCAGTTTAGGGGCAGGGGCCCCCTACGAGCAGTACTTC. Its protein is CASSLGAGAPYEQYF.

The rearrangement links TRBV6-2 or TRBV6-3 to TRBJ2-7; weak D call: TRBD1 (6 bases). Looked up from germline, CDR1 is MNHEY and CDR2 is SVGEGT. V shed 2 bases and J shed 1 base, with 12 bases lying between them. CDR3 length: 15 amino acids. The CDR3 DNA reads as TGTGCCAGCAGTTACAGGTCAGGGGTATCCTACGAGCAGTACTTC. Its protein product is CASSYRSGVSYEQYF.

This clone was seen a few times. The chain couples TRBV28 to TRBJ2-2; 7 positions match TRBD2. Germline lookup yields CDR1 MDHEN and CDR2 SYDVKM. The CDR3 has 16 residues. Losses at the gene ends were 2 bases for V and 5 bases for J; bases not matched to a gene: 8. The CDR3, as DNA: TGTGCCAGCAGTTTAGGGGCGGGAGTCGGAACCGGGGAGCTGTTTTTT. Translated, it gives CASSLGAGVGTGELFF.

Written as DNA, the CDR3 is TGTGCCAGCAGTCGGACAGGGGTAGGGTATGGCTACACCTTC. Translated, it gives CASSRTGVGYGYTF. The chain joins TRBV6-5 to TRBJ1-2; 9 bases map to TRBD1. CDR1 and CDR2 (germline): MNHEY, SVGAGI. The CDR3 covers 14 residues. The junction had 6 bases not matched to a gene; V was cut back by 5 bases and J by 5 bases.

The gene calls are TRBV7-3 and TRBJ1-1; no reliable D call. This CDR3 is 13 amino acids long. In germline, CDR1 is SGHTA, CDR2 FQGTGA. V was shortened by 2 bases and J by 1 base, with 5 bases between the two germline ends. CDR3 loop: CASSLEGNTEAFF. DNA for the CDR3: TGTGCCAGCAGCTTAGAGGGGAACACTGAAGCTTTCTTT.

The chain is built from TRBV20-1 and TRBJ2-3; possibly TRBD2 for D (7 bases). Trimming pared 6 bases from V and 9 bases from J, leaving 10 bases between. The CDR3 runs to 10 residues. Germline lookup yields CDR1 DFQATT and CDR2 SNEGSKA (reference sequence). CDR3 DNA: TGCAGTGCATCGGGGGGCACGCAGTATTTT. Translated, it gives CSASGGTQYF.

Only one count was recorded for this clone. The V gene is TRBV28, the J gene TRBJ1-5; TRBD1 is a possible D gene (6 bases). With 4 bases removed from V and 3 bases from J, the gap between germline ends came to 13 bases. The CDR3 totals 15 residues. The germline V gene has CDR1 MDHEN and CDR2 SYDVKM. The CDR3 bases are TGTGCCAGCAGTTCGGGGGGGCAGGTCAATCAGCCCCAGCATTTT. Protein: CASSSGGQVNQPQHF.

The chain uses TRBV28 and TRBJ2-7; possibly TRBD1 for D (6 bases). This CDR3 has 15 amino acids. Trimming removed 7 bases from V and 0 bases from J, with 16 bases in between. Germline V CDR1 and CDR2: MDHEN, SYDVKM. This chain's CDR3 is CASKQGGSDSYEQYF. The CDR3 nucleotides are TGTGCCAGCAAACAAGGGGGTAGCGACTCCTACGAGCAGTACTTC.

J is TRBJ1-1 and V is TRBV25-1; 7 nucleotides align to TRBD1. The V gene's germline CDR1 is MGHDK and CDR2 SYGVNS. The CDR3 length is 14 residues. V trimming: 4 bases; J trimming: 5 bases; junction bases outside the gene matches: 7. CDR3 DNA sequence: TGTGCCAGCAGTGGGGTGGAGGGGGCGACTGAAGCTTTCTTT. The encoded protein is CASSGVEGATEAFF.

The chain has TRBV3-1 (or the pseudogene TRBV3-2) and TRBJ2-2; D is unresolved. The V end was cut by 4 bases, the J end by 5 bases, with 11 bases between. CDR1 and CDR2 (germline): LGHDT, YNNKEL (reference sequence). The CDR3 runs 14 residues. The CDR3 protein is CASSLSSATGELFF. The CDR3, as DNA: TGTGCCAGCAGCCTATCTTCAGCGACCGGGGAGCTGTTTTTT.

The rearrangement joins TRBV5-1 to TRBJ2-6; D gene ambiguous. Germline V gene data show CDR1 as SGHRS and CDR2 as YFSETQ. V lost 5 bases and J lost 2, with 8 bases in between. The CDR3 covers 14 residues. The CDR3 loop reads CASSAEAGANVLTF. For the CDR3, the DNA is TGCGCCAGCAGTGCGGAAGCTGGGGCCAACGTCCTGACTTTC.

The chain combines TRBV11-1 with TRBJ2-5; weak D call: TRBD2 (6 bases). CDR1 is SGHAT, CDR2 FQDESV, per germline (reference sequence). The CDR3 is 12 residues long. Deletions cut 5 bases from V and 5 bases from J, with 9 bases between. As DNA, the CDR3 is TGTGCCAGCAGCGGACGGGGGGAGACCCAGTACTTC. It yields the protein CASSGRGETQYF.

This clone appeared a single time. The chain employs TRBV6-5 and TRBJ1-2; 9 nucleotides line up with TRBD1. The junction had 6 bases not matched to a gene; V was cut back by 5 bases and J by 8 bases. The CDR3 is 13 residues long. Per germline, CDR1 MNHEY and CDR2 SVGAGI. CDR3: CASSIQGAQGYTF. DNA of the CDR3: TGTGCCAGCAGTATACAGGGGGCCCAGGGCTACACCTTC.

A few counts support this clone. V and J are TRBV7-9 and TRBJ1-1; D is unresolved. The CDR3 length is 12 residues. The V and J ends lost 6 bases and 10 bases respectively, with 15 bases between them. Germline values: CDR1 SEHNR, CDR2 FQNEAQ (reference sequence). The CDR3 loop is CASSTPRGAAFF. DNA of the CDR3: TGTGCCAGCAGTACTCCCCGGGGTGCAGCTTTCTTT.

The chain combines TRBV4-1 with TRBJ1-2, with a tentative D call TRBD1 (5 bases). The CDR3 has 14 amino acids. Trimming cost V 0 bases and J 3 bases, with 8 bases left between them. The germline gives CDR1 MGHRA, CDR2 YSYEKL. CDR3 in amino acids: CASSQDPRDYGYTF. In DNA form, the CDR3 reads TGCGCCAGCAGCCAAGATCCCAGGGACTATGGCTACACCTTC.

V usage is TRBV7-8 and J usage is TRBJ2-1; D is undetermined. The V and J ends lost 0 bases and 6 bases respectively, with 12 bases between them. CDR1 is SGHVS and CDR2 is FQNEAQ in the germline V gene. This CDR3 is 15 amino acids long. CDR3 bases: TGTGCCAGCAGCTTAGCGTGGAGTACCGTCAATGAGCAGTTCTTC. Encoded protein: CASSLAWSTVNEQFF.